These 12 T cell receptor beta chains share one sample of origin, sequenced in a study of molecular identifiers for immune sequencing clone quantification. TCRdb fed the PCR reads into MiXCR, producing one record per CDR3 protein. Of about 640,000 distinct CDR3 sequences listed, just under 20% are singletons. Sequences were obtained from naive CD8+ T cells from blood, with Jurkat cell RNA spiked in. Subset in this sample: FACS-sorted CD8+CD4-CCR7+CD45RA+ naive T cells. Receptors were obtained from a human donor in good health. Some libraries in this study had Jurkat cell RNA spiked in.

This clonotype was counted ten times or more. The rearrangement links TRBV27 to TRBJ2-1; tentative D call: TRBD2 (6 bases). Deletions cut 2 bases from V and 8 bases from J, with 16 bases between. Germline V gene lookup returns CDR1 MNHEY and CDR2 SMNVEV (reference sequence). This CDR3 is built from 15 residues. CDR3 sequence (DNA): TGTGCCAGCAGTTTACGTGGACCGGGAGTGTATGAGCAGTTCTTC. It specifies CASSLRGPGVYEQFF.

Concerning this clonotype: The junction and the germline gene differ at one end; a read error may be behind it. The rearrangement links TRBV6-5 to TRBJ1-1; D gene uncertain. In germline, CDR1 is MNHEY, CDR2 SVGAGI. This CDR3 spans 17 amino acids. In DNA, the CDR3 is TGCGCCAGCAGTTACTCGTTTTCAGGTTCTAAAAGGGCTGAAGCTTTCTTT. Its translation: CASSYSFSGSKRAEAFF.

Regarding this clonotype: At one boundary the junction diverges from the germline segment, which might be a read error. This CDR3 is CASSLPGHLYERYF. In nucleotides, the CDR3 is TGTGCCAGTAGTCTACCGGGACACTTATACGAGCGGTACTTC. The chain joins TRBV19 to TRBJ2-7; possible D gene TRBD1, 6 bases. Germline V gives CDR1 LNHDA, CDR2 SQIVND (reference sequence). The CDR3 totals 14 residues.

In regard to this clonotype: Possible read error: a much larger clone is one base away. V is TRBV7-9 and J is TRBJ2-1; D perhaps matches TRBD1 (6 bases). CDR1 and CDR2 (germline): SEHNR, FQNEAQ (reference sequence). This CDR3 is built from 14 residues. CDR3 sequence (DNA): TGTGCCAGCAGCTTATCGGCCAGGGGTAGTGAGCAGCTCTTC. Encoded protein: CASSLSARGSEQLF.

A note on this clonotype: This sequence may be a read error, since a much larger clone differs from it by one base. The genes are TRBV29-1 and TRBJ1-5; D gene unclear. CDR3 length equals 12 residues. Germline-derived CDR1 and CDR2 are SQVTM and ANQGSEA. The ends were cut back, 5 bases at V and 9 bases at J, with 14 bases in the middle. CDR3 bases: TGCAGCGTTTACCTTCCCTCTGGGCCCCAGCATTTT. Translating it yields CSVYLPSGPQHF.

In regard to this clonotype: Given a much more abundant clone one base away, this may be a read error. This chain joins TRBV11-2 and TRBJ2-1; unclear D gene. Germline lookup yields CDR1 SGHAT and CDR2 FQNNGV. CDR3 size: 14 residues. The CDR3 nucleotides read TGTGCCAGCAGCTTAGCTACAGTCCAAAATGAGCAGCTCTTC. It translates to CASSLATVQNEQLF. Combining the CDR3 with reference TRBV11-2 and TRBJ2-1 gives the whole variable domain EAGVAQSPRYKIIEKRQSVAFWCNPISGHATLYWYQQILGQGPKLLIQFQNNGVVDDSQLPKDRFSAERLKGVDSTLKIQPAKLEDSAVYLCASSLATVQNEQLFGPGTRLTVL.

A remark on this clonotype: With a much larger clone just one base away, this may be a read error. V usage is TRBV11-2 and J usage is TRBJ2-3, with a possible D match to TRBD2 (6 bases). Germline V gene lookup returns CDR1 SGHAT and CDR2 FQNNGV. V was trimmed by 1 base and J by 0 bases, leaving 20 bases between them. This CDR3 region has 19 residues. The CDR3: CASSLGGGRSGYSTDTQYF. For the CDR3, the DNA is TGTGCCAGCAGCTTAGGAGGAGGCCGGAGCGGGTATAGCACAGATACGCAGTATTTT.

This clonotype was observed many times. This sequence joins TRBV24-1 and TRBJ2-1; D is unclear. Germline CDR1 reads KGHDR; CDR2 reads SFDVKD. Trimming cost V 1 base and J 6 bases, with 3 bases left between them. The CDR3 has 12 amino acids. The CDR3 region has the DNA TGTGCCACCAGTGATTTTGGCAATGAGCAGTTCTTC. Protein product: CATSDFGNEQFF.

The gene calls are TRBV21-1 and TRBJ2-5. TRBV21-1 is a recognized pseudogene. This CDR3 spans 14 amino acids. The CDR3 DNA follows: TGTGCCAGCAGCAAAGAATCAGACCAAGAGACCCAGTACTTC. This codes for CASSKESDQETQYF.

Points on this clonotype: Being one base from a much bigger clone, this may be a read error. J is TRBJ1-1 and V is TRBV20-1, with D tentatively TRBD1 (6 bases). Germline V gene lookup returns CDR1 DFQATT and CDR2 SNEGSKA (reference sequence). The V and J ends lost 5 bases and 1 base respectively, with 11 bases between them. The CDR3 has 13 amino acids. This CDR3 reads CSAHGQTNTEAFF. CDR3 sequence (DNA): TGCAGTGCTCACGGACAGACGAACACTGAAGCTTTCTTT.

This clonotype appeared a single time. In nucleotides, the CDR3 is TGCGCCAGCAGCTCGATCGGCGGACCCACAGATACGCAGTATTTT. It specifies CASSSIGGPTDTQYF. The rearrangement uses TRBV5-1 and TRBJ2-3; no clear D gene. V lost 3 bases and J 2 bases, leaving 13 bases between the germline ends. This CDR3 spans 15 amino acids. The V gene's germline CDR1 is SGHRS and CDR2 YFSETQ.

V usage is TRBV5-4 and J usage is TRBJ1-4; perhaps TRBD1 as D (6 bases). Trimming removed 4 bases at V and 0 bases at J, with 16 bases between. This CDR3 region has 17 residues. Per germline, CDR1 SGHNT and CDR2 YYREEE (reference sequence). CDR3 bases: TGTGCCAGCAGCCTAGGCGGGGGGGCGGCAACTAATGAAAAACTGTTTTTT. It is translated as CASSLGGGAATNEKLFF. Drawing the rest from reference TRBV5-4 and TRBJ1-4, the complete variable domain is ETGVTQSPTHLIKTRGQQVTLRCSSQSGHNTVSWYQQALGQGPQFIFQYYREEENGRGNFPPRFSGLQFPNYSSELNVNALELDDSALYLCASSLGGGAATNEKLFFGSGTQLSVL.